This T cell receptor (beta chain) was retrieved from a study of radiotherapy plus CTLA-4 blockade in lung cancer. Profiling relied on immunoSEQ multiplex PCR, and the TCRdb table lists in-frame clones only, not all of them. The table shows tens of thousands of clones, with 65% to 85% occurring only once. Concerning this clone: The antigen is unknown.

Per germline, CDR1 GTSNPN and CDR2 SVGIG (reference sequence). This CDR3 region has 13 residues. Germline trimming cut 5 bases from V and 3 bases from J; bases unmatched to any gene: 4. Whole-study results and caveats: Tumor-origin TCR clones grew in blood after radiotherapy plus ipilimumab.

This chain links TRBV30 with TRBJ2-1; 7 bases agree with TRBD2. The starting material was peripheral blood, obtained from a patient treated with radiotherapy plus ipilimumab. The TCR sequence derives from a human donor with non-small cell lung cancer who had a partial response to radiotherapy plus ipilimumab. The CDR3 loop is CAWWLADYNEQFF. CDR3 DNA sequence: TGTGCCTGGTGGCTAGCGGACTACAATGAGCAGTTCTTC.